This record looks at one T cell receptor beta chain sequence and its context. Its specificity is unknown. These data originate in a study of PD-1 blockade in classical Hodgkin lymphoma. General study results and limits: Compared with baseline, CD4+ but not CD8+ TCR diversity had risen significantly by C4D1. Complete responders matched newly diagnosed patients in baseline diversity.

No patient escaped relapse after autologous stem cell transplantation, and brentuximab vedotin exposure varied. Magnetic depletion of unwanted cells isolated CD4+ T cells from thawed PBMCs. Generated by immunoSEQ multiplex PCR, the TCRdb table keeps only in-frame clones and is missing some. The sample comprises about 16,000 clones, about 85% of which are singletons, and 1% rests with the top ten. Germline assignment: CDR1 LNHDA and CDR2 SQIVND (reference sequence). The CDR3 totals 13 residues. V lost 4 bases, J lost 9 bases, and 8 bases stayed unmatched. The chain combines TRBV19 with TRBJ2-7; 8 positions match TRBD1. This sample comprised CD4+ T cells from blood, obtained at baseline. The sequence was obtained from a human donor with classical Hodgkin lymphoma. The CDR3 loop reads CASSNGQGLAQYF. Written as DNA, the CDR3 is TGTGCCAGTAGTAACGGACAGGGCCTGGCGCAGTACTTC.